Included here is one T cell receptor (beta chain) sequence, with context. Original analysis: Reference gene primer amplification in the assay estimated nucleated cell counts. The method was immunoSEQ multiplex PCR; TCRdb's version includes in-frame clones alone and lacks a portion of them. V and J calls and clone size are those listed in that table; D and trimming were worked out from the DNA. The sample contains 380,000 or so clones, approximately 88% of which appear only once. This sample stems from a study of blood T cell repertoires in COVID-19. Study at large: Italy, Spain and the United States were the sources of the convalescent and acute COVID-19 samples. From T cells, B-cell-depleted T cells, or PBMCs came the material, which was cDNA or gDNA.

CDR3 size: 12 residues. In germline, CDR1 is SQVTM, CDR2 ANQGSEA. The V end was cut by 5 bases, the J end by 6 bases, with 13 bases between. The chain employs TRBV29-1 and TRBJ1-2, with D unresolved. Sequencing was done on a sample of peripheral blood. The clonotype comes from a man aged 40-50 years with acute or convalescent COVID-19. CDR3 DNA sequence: TGCAGCGTTTATACACAAACCAATGGCTACACCTTC. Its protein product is CSVYTQTNGYTF.